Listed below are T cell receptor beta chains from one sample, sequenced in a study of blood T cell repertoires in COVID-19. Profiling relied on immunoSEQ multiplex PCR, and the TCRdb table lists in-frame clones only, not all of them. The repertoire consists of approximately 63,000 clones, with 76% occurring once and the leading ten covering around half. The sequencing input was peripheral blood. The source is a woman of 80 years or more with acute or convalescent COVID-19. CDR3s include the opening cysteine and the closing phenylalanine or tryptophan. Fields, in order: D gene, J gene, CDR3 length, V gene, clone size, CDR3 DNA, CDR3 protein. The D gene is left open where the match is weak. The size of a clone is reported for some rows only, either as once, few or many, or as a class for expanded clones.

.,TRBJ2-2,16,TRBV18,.,TGTGCCAGCTCACCAATGGCGGTAATGAACACCGGGGAGCTGTTTTTT,CASSPMAVMNTGELFF
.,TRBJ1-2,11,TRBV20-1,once,TGCAGTGCTAGACCCCGGGGGGGCTACACCTTC,CSARPRGGYTF
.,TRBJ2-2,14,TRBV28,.,TGTGCCAGCAGTACACAGACAAGCACCGGGGAGCTGTTTTTT,CASSTQTSTGELFF
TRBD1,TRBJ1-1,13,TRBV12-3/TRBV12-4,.,TGTGCCACCAAAAGACAGGGCCGCACTGAAGCTTTCTTT,CATKRQGRTEAFF
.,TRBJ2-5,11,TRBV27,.,TGTGCCACCGCTCGGCAAGAGACCCAGTACTTC,CATARQETQYF
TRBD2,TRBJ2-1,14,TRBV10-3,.,TGTGCCATAGGGACTAGCGGCTCCTACAATGAGCAGTTCTTC,CAIGTSGSYNEQFF
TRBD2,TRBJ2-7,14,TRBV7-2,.,TGTGCCAGCAGCGCGGGGCGGGAGTACACCGAGCAGTACTTC,CASSAGREYTEQYF
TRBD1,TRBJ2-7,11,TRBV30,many,TGTGCCTGGACAGGGGGCCACGAGCAGTACTTC,CAWTGGHEQYF
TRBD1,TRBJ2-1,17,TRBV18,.,TGTGCCAGCTCACCACCTCGGGGGACAGGGGCTAACAATGAGCAGTTCTTC,CASSPPRGTGANNEQFF
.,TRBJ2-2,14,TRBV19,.,TGTGCCAGTAGTAGGACCCCGGGGACCGGGGAGCTGTTTTTT,CASSRTPGTGELFF
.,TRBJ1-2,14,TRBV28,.,TGTGCCAGCAGTTGGGGGACTGAATCCTATGGCTACACCTTC,CASSWGTESYGYTF
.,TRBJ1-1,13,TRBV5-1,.,TGCGCCAGCAGGCAAGCCATGAACACTGAAGCTTTCTTT,CASRQAMNTEAFF
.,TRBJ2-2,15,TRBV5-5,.,TGTGCCAGCAGCTTGGCGACAGCGAACACCGGGGAGCTGTTTTTT,CASSLATANTGELFF
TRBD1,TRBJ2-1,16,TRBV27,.,TGTGCCAGCAGTTTATTGGACAGGGGGACCCCTAGCGAGCAGTTCTTC,CASSLLDRGTPSEQFF
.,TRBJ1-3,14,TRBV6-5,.,TGTGCCAGCACTCAATGGGGGGCTGGAAACACCATATATTTT,CASTQWGAGNTIYF
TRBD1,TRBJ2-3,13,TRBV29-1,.,TGCAGCGTTGAGCGGGGACAGGGAAATACGCAGTATTTT,CSVERGQGNTQYF
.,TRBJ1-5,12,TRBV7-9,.,TGTGCCAGCAGCTTAACAAATCAGCCCCAGCATTTT,CASSLTNQPQHF
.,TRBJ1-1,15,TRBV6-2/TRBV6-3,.,TGTGCCAGCAGTTATGCAGGGTTGGTAAACACTGAAGCTTTCTTT,CASSYAGLVNTEAFF
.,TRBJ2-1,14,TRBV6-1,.,TGTGCCAGCAGTGATGGGCTCTCCTACAATGAGCAGTTCTTC,CASSDGLSYNEQFF
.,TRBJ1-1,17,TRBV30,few,TGTGCCTGGAGTGTATGGCCCCTCCGACATGCAAACACTGAAGCTTTCTTT,CAWSVWPLRHANTEAFF